This T cell receptor beta chain stems from a study of blood T cell repertoires in COVID-19. Study information: Whether acute or convalescent, the COVID-19 samples came from the United States, Italy and Spain. T cells, B-cell-depleted T cells, or PBMCs supplied cDNA or gDNA.

Deletions cut 0 bases from V and 3 bases from J, with 21 bases between. Germline CDR1 and CDR2: SGHRS and YFSETQ. This CDR3 region has 19 residues. Original handling: Estimation of nucleated cell counts was performed using reference gene primer amplification. Assay: immunoSEQ multiplex PCR; the TCRdb copy retains only in-frame clones and omits some. The V and J calls and the clone size are those of that table, but D and trimming were determined from the DNA. The sample lists approximately 210,000 clones, around 80% occurring once. This rearrangement joins TRBV5-1 to TRBJ1-4; D perhaps matches TRBD1 (5 bases). The sample was peripheral blood. The TCR comes from a man aged 25 to 45 with active or convalescent COVID-19. CDR3 protein: CASSLDRRGWEKANEKLFF. As DNA, the CDR3 is TGCGCCAGCAGCTTGGATCGGCGGGGGTGGGAGAAAGCTAATGAAAAACTGTTTTTT.